Below are 5 T cell receptor beta chains sequenced from a single sample in a study of T cells in localized non-small cell lung cancer. Data came from immunoSEQ multiplex PCR; TCRdb stores just in-frame clones and leaves some out. The sample lists over 25,000 clones, roughly nine tenths seen once, with approximately 5% in the top ten. This specimen was PBMCs, taken before any cancer treatment. The source is a man aged 40-75 years with stage II lung adenocarcinoma.

The chain uses TRBV27 and TRBJ1-6; possible D gene TRBD1, 6 bases. Germline V gives CDR1 MNHEY, CDR2 SMNVEV (reference sequence). Deletions cut 8 bases from V and 0 bases from J, with 14 bases between. This CDR3 spans 16 amino acids. The CDR3 coding sequence is TGTGCCAGCGGAGACAGGCTTAGCTCCTATAATTCACCCCTCCACTTT. Translating gives CASGDRLSSYNSPLHF.

This sequence joins TRBV10-2 and TRBJ2-5; D unresolved. The DNA end favors TRBJ2-7, so the J call may be wrong. Per the germline V gene, CDR1 is WSHSY and CDR2 is SAAADI. This CDR3 region has 15 residues. In DNA form, the CDR3 reads TGCGCCAGCAGTGAAGTTGCCACCCAAGGGCTCGAGCAGTACTTC. This encodes CASSEVATQGLEQYF.

This clone has just one count. The gene calls are TRBV11-3 and TRBJ2-7; 9 bases are a match to TRBD1. CDR1 and CDR2 from the germline V gene are SGHNT and YENEEA. This CDR3 has 14 residues. Losses at the gene ends were 1 base for V and 4 bases for J; bases not matched to a gene: 2. The CDR3 reads CASSLAGQGYEQYF. The CDR3 DNA sequence: TGTGCCAGCAGCTTAGCGGGACAGGGTTACGAGCAGTACTTC.

The chain is built from TRBV6-6 and TRBJ2-7, with 10 bases identical to TRBD2. The V gene end was trimmed by 5 bases and the J gene end by 3 bases; junction bases not matched to a gene: 4. CDR3 length: 14 amino acids. CDR1 and CDR2 from the germline V gene are MNHNY and SVGAGI (reference sequence). DNA of the CDR3: TGTGCCAGCAGTCATCTAGCGGGAGACTACGAGCAGTACTTC. Protein sequence: CASSHLAGDYEQYF.

The sample holds one count of this clone. The chain uses TRBV7-9 and TRBJ2-7; TRBD2 matches 11 bases. The V gene's germline CDR1 is SEHNR and CDR2 FQNEAQ (reference sequence). The V and J ends lost 0 bases and 4 bases, in that order; junction bases with no gene match: 5. CDR3 size: 16 residues. DNA of the CDR3: TGTGCCAGCAGCTTAGCGGCTAGCGGGGGGAAGTACGAGCAGTACTTC. Its translation is CASSLAASGGKYEQYF.